Here is one T cell receptor beta chain with its context. Per germline, CDR1 MNHEY and CDR2 SMNVEV (reference sequence). CDR3 length: 14 residues. With 0 bases clipped from V and 13 bases from J, the junction kept 6 bases outside the gene matches. The data were taken from a study of T cell changes during pregnancy in multiple sclerosis. TCRdb keeps only in-frame clones here, not all; method: immunoSEQ multiplex PCR. The sample has 55,000 or so clones; 70% to 90% are singletons. The sequences come from CD4+ T cells from peripheral blood mononuclear cells, collected in the first trimester of pregnancy. This sequence joins TRBV27 and TRBJ2-1; 10 positions agree with TRBD2. The source of this sequence is a female donor with multiple sclerosis, enrolled in a pregnancy study. This CDR3 is CASSLSKRGGGQFF. The CDR3 DNA reads as TGTGCCAGCAGTTTATCGAAGCGGGGGGGCGGACAGTTCTTC.